This TCR beta chain appears in the sequencing data of a study of blood T cell repertoires in COVID-19. At the level of the study: Samples representing acute and convalescent COVID-19 were sourced from the United States, Italy and Spain. The cDNA or gDNA used as material had been derived from T cells, B-cell-depleted T cells, or PBMCs.

Original processing notes: Amplification from reference gene primers served as the basis for estimated nucleated cell counts. The protocol was immunoSEQ multiplex PCR, while the TCRdb copy is restricted to in-frame clones and leaves out a portion. The V and J calls and clone size come from that table; D and trimming were worked out from the DNA. The sample lists 250,000 to 300,000 clones, around 89% occurring once. This CDR3 has 13 residues. Germline CDR1 is SQVTM and CDR2 is ANQGSEA. V gave up 8 bases and J gave up 2 bases, with 15 bases separating them. The TCR sequence derives from a woman between 25 and 40 years old who had recovered from COVID-19. Sequencing was carried out using peripheral blood. The rearrangement joins TRBV29-1 to TRBJ1-1; D ambiguous. The CDR3 DNA reads TGCAGCTCGCGCCGAGGCATAAACACTGAAGCTTTCTTT. Its translation: CSSRRGINTEAFF. Filled out from reference TRBV29-1 and TRBJ1-1, the complete variable domain reads SAVISQKPSRDICQRGTSLTIQCQVDSQVTMMFWYRQQPGQSLTLIATANQGSEATYESGFVIDKFPISRPNLTFSTLTVSNMSPEDSSIYLCSSRRGINTEAFFGQGTRLTVV.